The 14 T cell receptor beta chains given below trace back to one sample, sequenced in a study of blood T cell repertoires in COVID-19. The repertoire was sequenced with immunoSEQ multiplex PCR; TCRdb's copy has only in-frame clones and lacks some. The sample contains approximately 130,000 clones, 75% to 90% of which appear only once. Sample: PBMCs or T cells enriched from blood (not recorded which). Receptor source: a man aged 30 to 45 who had recovered from COVID-19.

The J gene is TRBJ2-1, the V gene TRBV10-3; a possible D gene is TRBD1 (5 bases). The CDR3 runs 14 residues. The germline CDR1 and CDR2 sequences are ENHRY and SYGVKD. Trimming removed 2 bases from V and 8 bases from J, with 13 bases in between. Here the CDR3 reads CAISEGASVDEQFF. In DNA form, the CDR3 reads TGTGCCATCAGTGAGGGGGCGAGCGTCGATGAGCAGTTCTTC.

The V and J genes are TRBV19 and TRBJ2-3; D unclear. CDR3 length equals 15 residues. V was shortened by 1 base and J by 2 bases, with 10 bases between the two germline ends. Germline CDR1 LNHDA, CDR2 SQIVND (reference sequence). The CDR3 is CASSIVSLPTDTQYF. In DNA form, the CDR3 reads TGTGCCAGTAGTATAGTATCCCTACCCACAGATACGCAGTATTTT. Based on the CDR3 plus reference TRBV19 and TRBJ2-3, the full variable domain is DGGITQSPKYLFRKEGQNVTLSCEQNLNHDAMYWYRQDPGQGLRLIYYSQIVNDFQKGDIAEGYSVSREKKESFPLTVTSAQKNPTAFYLCASSIVSLPTDTQYFGPGTRLTVL.

CDR3 sequence (DNA): TGCGCCAGCAGCCAAGGGGACAGCGGATTCTACGAGCAGTACTTC. Translation: CASSQGDSGFYEQYF. The gene calls are TRBV5-1 and TRBJ2-7; 7 bases match TRBD1. After removal of 4 bases from V and 3 bases from J, the junction contained 10 bases not matched to a gene. CDR1 and CDR2 from the germline V gene are SGHRS and YFSETQ. The length of the CDR3 is 15 residues.

The chain recombines TRBV4-1 with TRBJ2-3, with D maybe TRBD1 (6 bases). V lost 0 bases to trimming and J lost 0 bases, with 10 bases between them. From germline, CDR1 is MGHRA and CDR2 YSYEKL. The CDR3 is 16 amino acids. The CDR3 spells CASSQDSDSSTDTQYF. CDR3 sequence (DNA): TGCGCCAGCAGCCAAGATTCGGACAGTAGCACAGATACGCAGTATTTT.

V usage is TRBV6-5 and J usage is TRBJ2-5; TRBD1 agrees at 8 bases. This CDR3 is built from 15 residues. The germline gives CDR1 MNHEY, CDR2 SVGAGI. The ends lost 2 bases at V and 4 bases at J; junction bases unmatched: 6. CDR3 sequence: CASSYRGTGGETQYF. The CDR3, as DNA: TGTGCCAGCAGTTACCGAGGGACAGGCGGAGAGACCCAGTACTTC.

The chain recombines TRBV19 with TRBJ1-1, with D possibly TRBD1 on 6 matching bases. V lost 11 bases to trimming and J lost 4 bases, with 20 bases between them. CDR3 length: 14 residues. Germline CDR1 and CDR2: LNHDA and SQIVND (reference sequence). CDR3 nucleotides: TGTGCCTCTCAGAGGGACACAAAAGGCACTGAAGCTTTCTTT. It specifies CASQRDTKGTEAFF. Complete variable domain (other parts from reference TRBV19 and TRBJ1-1): DGGITQSPKYLFRKEGQNVTLSCEQNLNHDAMYWYRQDPGQGLRLIYYSQIVNDFQKGDIAEGYSVSREKKESFPLTVTSAQKNPTAFYLCASQRDTKGTEAFFGQGTRLTVV.

The chain is built from TRBV25-1 and TRBJ1-6; tentatively, D is TRBD1 (6 bases). CDR3 length equals 11 residues. The ends were cut back, 9 bases at V and 12 bases at J, with 12 bases in the middle. Germline V gene data show CDR1 as MGHDK and CDR2 as SYGVNS. The CDR3 sequence: CASTGLGPLHF. The CDR3 nucleotides read TGTGCCAGTACAGGGTTGGGACCCCTCCACTTT.

The chain carries TRBV3-1 (or the pseudogene TRBV3-2) and TRBJ2-7; 10 nucleotides line up with TRBD2. Per the germline V gene, CDR1 is LGHDT and CDR2 is YNNKEL (reference sequence). The V gene end was trimmed by 3 bases and the J gene end by 1 base; junction bases not matched to a gene: 9. CDR3 length: 17 amino acids. The CDR3 reads CASSQASGGAVSYEQYV. CDR3 in DNA: TGTGCCAGCAGCCAGGCCAGCGGGGGGGCCGTGTCCTACGAGCAGTACGTC.

This chain joins TRBV5-1 and TRBJ2-1; 11 nucleotides align to TRBD1. The germline V gene has CDR1 SGHRS and CDR2 YFSETQ. The CDR3 is made up of 15 amino acids. V trimming: 3 bases; J trimming: 7 bases; junction bases outside the gene matches: 6. CDR3 in DNA: TGCGCCAGCAGCTCTGGACAGGGGGCGCTGAATGAGCAGTTCTTC. Translated, it gives CASSSGQGALNEQFF.

The rearrangement links TRBV24-1 to TRBJ2-3; D may be TRBD1 (6 bases). Germline loops: CDR1 KGHDR, CDR2 SFDVKD. The CDR3 loop spans 16 amino acids. Trimming removed 5 bases at V and 0 bases at J, with 14 bases between. CDR3 in DNA: TGTGCCACCAGTGCCGGGACAAGGGGAAGCACAGATACGCAGTATTTT. Its translation is CATSAGTRGSTDTQYF.

The genes are TRBV6-5 and TRBJ1-4; 7 bases are shared with TRBD1. Germline V gives CDR1 MNHEY, CDR2 SVGAGI. V dropped 5 bases and J dropped 3; count of bases not matched to a gene: 3. This CDR3 has 14 residues. The CDR3 region has the DNA TGTGCCAGCAGTACGGGACAGCCTAATGAAAAACTGTTTTTT. The encoded protein is CASSTGQPNEKLFF.

J is TRBJ2-5 and V is TRBV6-1; 8 bases fit TRBD2. Germline CDR1 is MNHNS and CDR2 is SASEGT. V shed 2 bases, J shed 1 base, and the junction held 6 bases outside the gene matches. CDR3 length equals 16 residues. CDR3 coding DNA: TGTGCCAGCAGTGAATTGGTAGCGGGAAGCCAAGAGACCCAGTACTTC. It codes for CASSELVAGSQETQYF.

CDR3 bases: TGCGCCAGCAGCGAGGGAGGAAACTATGGCTACACCTTC. Translation: CASSEGGNYGYTF. The rearrangement joins TRBV5-1 to TRBJ1-2; D remains ambiguous. V dropped 4 bases and J dropped 2 bases, with 9 bases sitting between them. The germline CDR1 and CDR2 sequences are SGHRS and YFSETQ. There are 13 residues in the CDR3.

The chain recombines TRBV6-5 with TRBJ1-2; the D is unclear. Trimming shortened V by 10 bases and J by 7 bases, and 10 bases separated the two germline ends. The germline CDR1 and CDR2 sequences are MNHEY and SVGAGI. The CDR3 runs to 10 residues. CDR3 sequence reads: CAKKAGGYTF. The CDR3 DNA sequence: TGTGCCAAAAAGGCAGGTGGCTACACCTTC.